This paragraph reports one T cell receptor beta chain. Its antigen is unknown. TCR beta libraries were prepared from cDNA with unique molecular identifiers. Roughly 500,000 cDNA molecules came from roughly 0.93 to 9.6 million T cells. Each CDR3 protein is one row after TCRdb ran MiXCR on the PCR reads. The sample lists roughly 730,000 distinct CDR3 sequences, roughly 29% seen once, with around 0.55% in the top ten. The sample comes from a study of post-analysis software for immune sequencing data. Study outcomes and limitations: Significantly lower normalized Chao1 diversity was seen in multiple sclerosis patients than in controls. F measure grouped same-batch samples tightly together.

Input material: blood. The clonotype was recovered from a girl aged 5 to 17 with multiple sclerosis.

CDR3 sequence: CASRRTGGGEQFF. In DNA form, the CDR3 reads TGTGCCAGCAGACGGACAGGGGGCGGCGAGCAGTTCTTC. This chain links TRBV25-1 with TRBJ2-1; 11 bases are a match to TRBD1. V gave up 6 bases and J gave up 10 bases; unmatched junction bases: 5. The CDR3 is made up of 13 amino acids. Germline CDR1 reads MGHDK; CDR2 reads SYGVNS.